This T cell receptor (beta chain) emerged from a study of T cells expressing NK-cell markers. On the study more broadly: Sorted T-cell subsets CD3+CD56+NKG2C+, CD3+CD56+NKG2C- and CD3+CD56-NKG2C+ were TCR beta-sequenced. General study findings and limits: The CD3+CD56-NKG2C+ fraction was also led by these clonotypes in a few donors. HCMV specificity of the expanded NKG2C+ T cell clones stayed unclear. Six donors had dominant NKG2C+ clonotypes that comprised about 1.0-7.5% of their CD8+ T cells.

Germline assignment: CDR1 SNHLY and CDR2 FYNNEI. This CDR3 is 15 amino acids long. With the 5' RACE reads reprocessed, TCRdb shows one record per CDR3 protein and no DNA. With roughly 150,000 distinct CDR3 sequences in the sample, the ten largest clones hold around 20%. Of note for this clonotype: Its antigen is still unknown.

The genes are TRBV2 and TRBJ1-1; as DNA is missing, the TRBD1 call by TCRdb cannot be tested. The source is a man aged 18-75 years in good health. The sample was blood T cells: a sorted CD56 or NKG2C T cell subset, CD4+ or CD8+ T cells, or bulk PBMC T cells (not recorded which). CDR3 in amino acids: CASKLGRVGITEAFF.